The rows below give T cell receptor beta chains drawn from one sample of a study of shared clonotypes between healthy human individuals. TCRdb's copy holds only in-frame clones and misses some; the assay was immunoSEQ multiplex PCR. The table records roughly 2.2 million clones, more than 80% of them present only once. The sample was naive CD4+ T cells from PBMCs. These receptor sequences come from a man aged 18 to 35 in good health. Some clones in this sample may be carry-over from other donors' samples. Both conserved end residues are trimmed from each CDR3.

J: TRBJ2-5
V: TRBV27
CDR3: ASSLRDSQETQY

J: TRBJ1-1
V: TRBV7-2
CDR3: ASSSIRQGFAEAF

J: TRBJ1-2
V: TRBV2
CDR3: ASLSFRREYGYT

J: TRBJ1-4
V: TRBV18
CDR3: ASSPNTGVNEKLF

J: TRBJ2-7
V: TRBV6-6
CDR3: ASSSFEQY

J: TRBJ1-2
V: TRBV6-1
CDR3: ASSVQGAWGYT

J: TRBJ2-5
V: TRBV2
CDR3: ASSAPDSQETQY

J: TRBJ1-6
V: TRBV2
CDR3: ASTPDPNSPLH

J: TRBJ1-1
V: TRBV7-3
CDR3: ASSFGQGDTEAF

J: TRBJ2-6
V: TRBV9
CDR3: ASSASSPSGANVLT

J: TRBJ1-4
V: TRBV5-1
CDR3: ASSPTGAVEKLF

J: TRBJ2-7
V: TRBV10-3
CDR3: AISDSREAPLEQY

J: TRBJ2-5
V: TRBV7-2
CDR3: ASSRTSGKETQY

J: TRBJ2-7
V: TRBV5-1
CDR3: ASSLPTQTYEQY

J: TRBJ1-1
V: TRBV2
CDR3: ASRRFEGSSTEAF

J: TRBJ2-7
V: TRBV7-9
CDR3: ASRFQGSGGGDEQY

J: TRBJ2-7
V: TRBV2
CDR3: ASVSDRGPYEQY

J: TRBJ1-1
V: TRBV5-1
CDR3: ASRLQGERTEAF

J: TRBJ2-5
V: TRBV25-1
CDR3: ASSAAPGTESQETQY

J: TRBJ2-3
V: TRBV5-1
CDR3: ASSLVDSGTDTQY

J: TRBJ2-2
V: TRBV5-1
CDR3: ASSFGTRNTGELF

J: TRBJ2-1
V: TRBV30
CDR3: AWRRQGVYNEQF

J: TRBJ2-7
V: TRBV5-1
CDR3: ASSVTGTSGSYEQY

J: TRBJ1-1
V: TRBV7-8
CDR3: ASTAPGAMNTEAF

J: TRBJ1-4
V: TRBV7-3
CDR3: ASVKQDPKEELF

J: TRBJ2-5
V: TRBV2
CDR3: ASGETQY

J: TRBJ1-4
V: TRBV9
CDR3: ASSVEGQMNEKLF

J: TRBJ2-3
V: TRBV19
CDR3: ASSREGGIDTQY

J: TRBJ1-2
V: TRBV6-6
CDR3: ATTDHYGYT

J: TRBJ2-3
V: TRBV5-1
CDR3: ASSPTTDTQY

J: TRBJ2-7
V: TRBV28
CDR3: ASSSGSTSSYEQY

J: TRBJ2-1
V: TRBV11-2
CDR3: ASSLLTSHNEQF

J: TRBJ1-4
V: TRBV6-6
CDR3: ASSWPTGNNEKLF

J: TRBJ2-4
V: TRBV5-8
CDR3: ASSKQGALGKNIQY